Each of the 21 T cell receptor beta chains below was sequenced from the same sample in a study of control samples from healthy donors and cancer patients. Using immunoSEQ multiplex PCR, the repertoire was profiled, and TCRdb retains in-frame clones only, with some absent. This table holds 35,000 to 50,000 clones, around 78% found once. The sample consisted of blood. These receptors came from a man in his sixties in good health.

This chain uses TRBV25-1 with TRBJ1-4; possibly TRBD1 for D (5 bases). Trimming cost V 5 bases and J 8 bases, with 18 bases left between them. Germline CDR1 is MGHDK and CDR2 is SYGVNS. The CDR3 length is 15 residues. The CDR3 sequence is CASSQPGPHGEKLFF. The CDR3 coding sequence is TGTGCCAGCAGTCAGCCGGGGCCCCACGGGGAAAAACTGTTTTTT.

The chain is built from TRBV5-1 and TRBJ1-6; no firm D call. This CDR3 has 13 amino acids. With 3 bases removed from V and 13 bases from J, the gap between germline ends came to 14 bases. Germline-derived CDR1 and CDR2 are SGHRS and YFSETQ. The CDR3 nucleotides are TGCGCCAGCAGCTCGGACCCGAGGGAGCCCCTCCACTTT. Translated: CASSSDPREPLHF.

The chain combines TRBV11-2 with TRBJ1-2; no clear D. The CDR3 extends over 13 amino acids. Trimming stripped 2 bases from V and 6 bases from J, with 10 bases between. Looked up from germline, CDR1 is SGHAT and CDR2 is FQNNGV. This CDR3 reads CASSLTGSDGYTF. CDR3 sequence (DNA): TGTGCCAGCAGCTTAACGGGTTCGGATGGCTACACCTTC.

This clone appeared once. The sample carries other DNA sequences with the same CDR3. The chain combines TRBV5-1 with TRBJ2-3; TRBD1 aligns across 8 bases. Germline V gene data show CDR1 as SGHRS and CDR2 as YFSETQ. J gave up 3 bases and V 0 bases, and 12 bases lay outside the gene matches. The CDR3 contains 18 residues. The DNA of the CDR3 is TGCGCCAGCAGCTTGGTTGGTGGACAGGGAAAAGTTACAGATACGCAGTATTTT. Amino acid sequence: CASSLVGGQGKVTDTQYF.

Only one count was recorded for this clone. The V gene is TRBV5-1, the J gene TRBJ1-2, with a possible D match to TRBD1 (6 bases). V lost 4 bases and J lost 4, with 20 bases in between. This CDR3 contains 16 residues. CDR1 SGHRS and CDR2 YFSETQ come from the germline V gene. The CDR3 here is CASSLDTGIVGYGYTF. Written as DNA, the CDR3 is TGCGCCAGCAGCCTAGATACAGGGATCGTAGGCTATGGCTACACCTTC.

J is TRBJ1-3 and V is TRBV30, with a weak D call TRBD1 (6 bases). V was cut by 7 bases and J by 2 bases, with 15 bases left in between. This CDR3 spans 14 amino acids. Germline V gene lookup returns CDR1 GTSNPN and CDR2 SVGIG (reference sequence). Written as DNA, the CDR3 is TGTGCCTTGGAGCAGTCAGGGGCTGGAAACACCATATATTTT. Residues: CALEQSGAGNTIYF.

Here the CDR3 DNA reads TGTGCCAGCGCCAGGGGATACCAAGAGACCCAGTACTTC. Amino acids: CASARGYQETQYF. This chain connects TRBV7-7 to TRBJ2-5; perhaps TRBD1 as D (6 bases). Germline V gene data show CDR1 as SSHAT and CDR2 as FNYEAQ (reference sequence). V was pared by 8 bases and J by 0 bases, with 10 bases between. The CDR3 runs 13 residues.

Concerning this clone: The same CDR3 is also encoded by other DNA sequences in this sample. This rearrangement joins TRBV19 to TRBJ2-2; a weak D match, TRBD2 (6 bases). From germline, CDR1 is LNHDA and CDR2 SQIVND (reference sequence). The CDR3 totals 16 residues. Trimming removed 3 bases at V and 4 bases at J, with 15 bases between. The CDR3 nucleotides are TGTGCCAGTAGTATTATGGGGGGTCGGCGCACCGGGGAGCTGTTTTTT. This encodes CASSIMGGRRTGELFF.

This clone was detected once. The V call is TRBV2, the J call TRBJ1-5; no clear D. Germline V gene sequence: CDR1 SNHLY, CDR2 FYNNEI. Trimming took off 1 base at V and 1 base at J, with 14 bases between the two ends. The CDR3 loop spans 17 amino acids. The CDR3 bases are TGTGCCAGCAGTGAAGGGACCGGGGTTCGGAGCAATCAGCCCCAGCATTTT. As protein: CASSEGTGVRSNQPQHF. Supplemented by reference TRBV2 and TRBJ1-5, the full variable domain reads EPEVTQTPSHQVTQMGQEVILRCVPISNHLYFYWYRQILGQKVEFLVSFYNNEISEKSEIFDDQFSVERPDGSNFTLKIRSTKLEDSAMYFCASSEGTGVRSNQPQHFGDGTRLSIL.

This clone was counted between two and nine times. The chain links TRBV30 to TRBJ2-1; possibly TRBD1 for D (6 bases). The CDR3 contains 13 residues. V was clipped by 6 bases and J by 2 bases, with 11 bases between them. Germline V lookup: CDR1 GTSNPN, CDR2 SVGIG (reference sequence). DNA of the CDR3: TGTGCCTGCCCAGGGGCTACCTACAATGAGCAGTTCTTC. Protein sequence: CACPGATYNEQFF.

The chain joins TRBV5-1 to TRBJ2-7; 8 bases agree with TRBD2. CDR1 and CDR2 from the germline V gene are SGHRS and YFSETQ. After removal of 4 bases from V and 2 bases from J, the junction contained 5 bases not matched to a gene. The CDR3 is made up of 14 amino acids. CDR3 loop: CASSRGGATYEQYF. The CDR3 DNA follows: TGCGCCAGCAGCCGGGGGGGGGCTACCTACGAGCAGTACTTC.

This sequence joins TRBV6-6 and TRBJ2-1, with a possible D match to TRBD1 (6 bases). The CDR3 sequence is 13 residues long. Between the trimmed V and J ends, which lost 2 bases and 7 bases, there was a span of 9 bases. Germline CDR1 reads MNHNY; CDR2 reads SVGAGI (reference sequence). The CDR3 protein is CASSYQQGNEQFF. For the CDR3, the DNA is TGTGCCAGCAGTTACCAACAGGGAAATGAGCAGTTCTTC.

The chain couples TRBV6-5 to TRBJ2-7, with TRBD1 identical over 8 bases. After removal of 10 bases from V and 7 bases from J, the junction contained 18 bases not matched to a gene. The CDR3 is 15 residues long. Per germline, CDR1 MNHEY and CDR2 SVGAGI. The CDR3 DNA sequence: TGTGCCACCCAGAGGAGAACAGGGGGATCGAGGGAGCAGTACTTC. This encodes CATQRRTGGSREQYF.

The sample holds one count of this clone. V gene TRBV9 combines with J gene TRBJ2-3; TRBD2 matches at 10 bases. With 0 bases clipped from V and 4 bases from J, the junction kept 5 bases outside the gene matches. The CDR3 consists of 16 residues. CDR1 is SGDLS and CDR2 is YYNGEE in the germline V gene. The CDR3 DNA reads TGTGCCAGCAGCGTAGGAGCGGGAGGGCTAGCAGATACGCAGTATTTT. Its translation: CASSVGAGGLADTQYF.

V gene TRBV18 combines with J gene TRBJ2-2, with 8 bases aligning to TRBD1. Germline lookup yields CDR1 KGHSH and CDR2 LQKENI. The junction had 3 bases not matched to a gene; V was cut back by 3 bases and J by 0 bases. This CDR3 comprises 16 residues. In DNA form, the CDR3 reads TGTGCCAGCTCACCGGGCAGGGGGCCGAACACCGGGGAGCTGTTTTTT. Amino acids: CASSPGRGPNTGELFF.

The chain recombines TRBV6-1 with TRBJ1-2, with 8 bases matching TRBD1. The V gene's germline CDR1 is MNHNS and CDR2 SASEGT. V lost 2 bases and J lost 3; bases outside the gene matches: 17. The CDR3 contains 19 residues. Here the CDR3 reads CASSESLMSPGGRDYGYTF. The CDR3 nucleotides read TGTGCCAGCAGTGAAAGTCTTATGTCTCCAGGGGGCAGGGACTATGGCTACACCTTC.

The rearrangement links TRBV5-5 to TRBJ2-1; 8 bases agree with TRBD1. The germline CDR1 and CDR2 sequences are SGHKS and YYEKEE (reference sequence). The length of the CDR3 is 17 residues. Trimming removed 3 bases from V and 6 bases from J; junction bases left unmatched: 14. The CDR3 nucleotides read TGTGCCAGCAGCTCCCCAGGCGACAGGGGACTTGGCAATGAGCAGTTCTTC. Protein: CASSSPGDRGLGNEQFF.

This clone has just one count. The chain carries TRBV6-5 and TRBJ1-6; 9 nucleotides line up with TRBD1. Germline loops: CDR1 MNHEY, CDR2 SVGAGI. This CDR3 contains 12 residues. In nucleotides, the CDR3 is TGTGCATCTGGGACAGGGAATTCACCCCTCCACTTT. It is translated as CASGTGNSPLHF.

The gene calls are TRBV14 and TRBJ1-2; no reliable D call. Trimming took off 0 bases at V and 3 bases at J, with 14 bases between the two ends. This CDR3 is 16 amino acids long. The germline V gene encodes CDR1 SGHDN and CDR2 FVKESK. Written as DNA, the CDR3 is TGTGCCAGCAGCCAAGATCTCGAGTCACGGTACTATGGCTACACCTTC. Protein: CASSQDLESRYYGYTF.

Regarding this clone: Given the absence of the conserved phenylalanine or tryptophan at the CDR3 end, a read error is likely. It is unclear where the CDR3 begins or ends on the DNA, so no DNA is shown, and the CDR3 is as TCRdb lists it. The gene calls are TRBV10-3 and TRBJ1-1. From germline, CDR1 is ENHRY and CDR2 SYGVKD. With termini counted, the CDR3 has 12 amino acids. CDR3 sequence reads: CAIIGWVGRHLR.

The CDR3 DNA reads TGTGCCATCAGTCCGGGAGGGTCCTTGGATGAGCAGTTCTTC. Its protein is CAISPGGSLDEQFF. The chain combines TRBV10-3 with TRBJ2-1; 8 nucleotides line up with TRBD2. Trimming took 5 bases from V and 8 from J; bases not matched to a gene: 8. CDR3 length equals 14 residues. Looked up from germline, CDR1 is ENHRY and CDR2 is SYGVKD.